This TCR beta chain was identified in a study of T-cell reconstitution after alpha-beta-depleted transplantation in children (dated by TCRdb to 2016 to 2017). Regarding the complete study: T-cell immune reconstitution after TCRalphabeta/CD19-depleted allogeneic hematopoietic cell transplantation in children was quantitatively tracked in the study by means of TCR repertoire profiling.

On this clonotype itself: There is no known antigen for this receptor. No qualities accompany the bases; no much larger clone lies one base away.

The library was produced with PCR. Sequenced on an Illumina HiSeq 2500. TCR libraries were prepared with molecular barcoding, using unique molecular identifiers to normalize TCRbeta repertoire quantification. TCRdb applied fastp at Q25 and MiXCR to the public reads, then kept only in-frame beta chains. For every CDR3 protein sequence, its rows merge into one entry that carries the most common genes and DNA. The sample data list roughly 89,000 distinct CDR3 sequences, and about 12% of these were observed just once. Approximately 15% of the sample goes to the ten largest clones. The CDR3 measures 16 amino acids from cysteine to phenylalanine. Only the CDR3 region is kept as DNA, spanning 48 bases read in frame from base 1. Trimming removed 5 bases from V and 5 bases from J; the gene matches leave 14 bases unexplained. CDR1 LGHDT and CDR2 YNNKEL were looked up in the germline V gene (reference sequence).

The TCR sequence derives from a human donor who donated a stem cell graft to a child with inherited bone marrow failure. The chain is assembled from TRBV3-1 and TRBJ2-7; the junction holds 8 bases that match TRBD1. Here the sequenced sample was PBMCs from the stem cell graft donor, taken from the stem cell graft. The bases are TGTGCCAGCAGCTATCTTCGGGCAGGGGGCCTGGACGAGCAGTACTTC. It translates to CASSYLRAGGLDEQYF.